This TCR beta chain derives from a study of blood T cell repertoires in COVID-19. As for the study in general: Samples representing acute and convalescent COVID-19 were sourced from the United States, Italy and Spain. From T cells, B-cell-depleted T cells, or PBMCs came the material, which was cDNA or gDNA.

Study processing details: For nucleated cells, counts were estimated from reference gene primer amplification. Some clones are missing from TCRdb's copy, which holds only in-frame ones; the method was immunoSEQ multiplex PCR. D and trimming were read from the DNA, whereas the V and J calls and clone size are those reported in that table. This table has 60,000 to 70,000 clones, 75% to 95% appearing once. The CDR3 length is 15 residues. The germline V gene has CDR1 MNHEY and CDR2 SVGEGT. J was trimmed by 3 bases and V by 6 bases; bases with no gene match: 6. Sequenced material: peripheral blood. The receptor was derived from a human donor with active COVID-19. The donor label of this sample is uncertain. V is TRBV6-2 or TRBV6-3 and J is TRBJ2-2, with 8 bases that match TRBD1. In nucleotides, the CDR3 is TGTGCCAGCAGCCCAGGGGGCGCGGACACCGGGGAGCTGTTTTTT. Translating gives CASSPGGADTGELFF.